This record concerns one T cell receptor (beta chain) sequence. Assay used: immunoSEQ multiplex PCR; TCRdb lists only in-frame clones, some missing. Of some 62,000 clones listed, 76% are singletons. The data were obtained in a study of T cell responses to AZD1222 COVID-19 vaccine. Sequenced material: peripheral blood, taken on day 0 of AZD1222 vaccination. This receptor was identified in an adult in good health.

This chain's CDR3 is CASSVRQGANGELFF. The CDR3 DNA reads TGTGCCAGCAGCGTTCGACAGGGGGCAAACGGGGAGCTGTTTTTT. The chain links TRBV9 to TRBJ2-2, with 10 bases lining up with TRBD1. Looked up from germline, CDR1 is SGDLS and CDR2 is YYNGEE. After removal of 2 bases from V and 7 bases from J, the junction contained 5 bases not matched to a gene. The CDR3 has 15 amino acids.